The sequence of this TCR beta chain was determined in a study of PD-L1 blockade in urothelial cancer. Produced via immunoSEQ multiplex PCR; TCRdb's table is partial and in-frame only. The data show roughly 43,000 clones, 65% to 85% seen once. As for time point: pretreatment peripheral blood. Sequencing was performed on PBMCs, taken around atezolizumab (anti-PD-L1) treatment. This TCR was recovered from a man in his 60s with urothelial cancer.

DNA for the CDR3: TGTGCCACCAGCAGCTTAGGACAGCCATACTTC. Amino acid sequence: CATSSLGQPYF. The rearrangement joins TRBV15 to TRBJ2-7; TRBD1 is a possible D gene (6 bases). The CDR3 is made up of 11 amino acids. The germline CDR1 and CDR2 sequences are LNHNV and YYDKDF (reference sequence). Deletions cut 3 bases from V and 13 bases from J, with 13 bases between.